The rows below give T cell receptor beta chains drawn from one sample of a study of CD8 T cells in Susac syndrome. TCRdb reprocessed the immunoSEQ multiplex PCR reads with MiXCR, giving one entry per CDR3 protein. Here the sample spans 250,000 to 300,000 distinct CDR3 sequences, 70% to 90% being singletons. Sequencing was performed on CD8+ T cells from PBMCs. The receptor set was obtained from a human donor with multiple sclerosis. Both conserved end residues are part of each CDR3. A D gene is named only where the DNA matches it firmly. Clone size appears in some rows only: once, few, many, or a class for an expanded clone.

j_gene,abundance,d_gene,v_gene,CDR3nt,CDR3aa
TRBJ2-6,NA,NA,TRBV11-2,TGTGCCAGCAGCTGGGCTTACACAGGGACCATCGCCAACGTCCTGACTTTC,CASSWAYTGTIANVLTF
TRBJ2-7,NA,NA,TRBV27,TGTGCCAGCAGCCTACAGCCGTACCCTTCCTACGAGCAGTACTTC,CASSLQPYPSYEQYF
TRBJ2-3,NA,TRBD1,TRBV6-6,TGTGCCAGCACACCAGGGGGAGAGACTAGCACAGATACGCAGTATTTT,CASTPGGETSTDTQYF
TRBJ2-7,once,NA,TRBV4-3,TGCGCCAGCAGCCAAGAGCGGTTATCGACCTACGAGCAGTACTTC,CASSQERLSTYEQYF
TRBJ2-7,NA,NA,TRBV6-2/TRBV6-3,TGTGCCAGCAGTTGGGGGGTCGTGGCGGGTAGCTCCTACGAGCAGTACTTC,CASSWGVVAGSSYEQYF
TRBJ1-2,NA,TRBD1,TRBV27,TGTGCCAGCAGTTCCTGGGACAGTCACTATGGCTACACCTTC,CASSSWDSHYGYTF
TRBJ2-3,NA,NA,TRBV3-1,TGTGCCAGCAGCCAAGATCAAAGGTTCGGGATAGAAGATACGCAGTATTTT,CASSQDQRFGIEDTQYF
TRBJ1-1,NA,NA,TRBV19,TGTGCCAGTAGTCCACGCGCGAACAGGGCGACCGACTTCATGAACACTGAAGCTTTCTTT,CASSPRANRATDFMNTEAFF
TRBJ2-7,NA,NA,TRBV27,TGTGCCAGCACACCCCTAGCCGGGGACATGAAGTACGAGCAGTACTTC,CASTPLAGDMKYEQYF
TRBJ2-4,NA,NA,TRBV7-9,TGTGCCAGCAGCTTAAGGGGGTATGGTGGCGGGAACATTCAGTACTTC,CASSLRGYGGGNIQYF
TRBJ2-1,NA,TRBD2,TRBV3-1,TGTGCCAGCAGCCGGTCGACTAGCGGGAGCTCAGACAATGAGCAGTTCTTC,CASSRSTSGSSDNEQFF
TRBJ2-7,once,NA,TRBV4-1,TGCGCCAGCAGCCAGGGGGGGACATTGAGCTCCTACGAGCAGTACTTC,CASSQGGTLSSYEQYF
TRBJ2-7,NA,TRBD2,TRBV4-1,TGCGCCAGCAGCCCATTAGCGGGAAGACCTTACTACGAGCAGTACTTC,CASSPLAGRPYYEQYF
TRBJ2-3,NA,TRBD1,TRBV28,TGTGCCAGCAGTCCGACCCTGACAGGGCCAGATACGCAGTATTTT,CASSPTLTGPDTQYF
TRBJ2-1,once,NA,TRBV5-6,TGTGCCAGCAGCTACCCCAACCCGGAAAGCAAGGGGGGTGAGCAGTTCTTC,CASSYPNPESKGGEQFF
TRBJ2-7,NA,NA,TRBV13,TGTGCCAGCAGCTTAGCACAGCACCAGTACTTC,CASSLAQHQYF
TRBJ2-7,NA,NA,TRBV25-1,TGTGCCAGCAGTGAATCTGTGGGAGCTGCCTACGAGCAGTACTTC,CASSESVGAAYEQYF